The 14 T cell receptor beta chains listed next were all sequenced from one sample in a study of glioma-infiltrating T cells. TCR alpha and beta CDR3 regions were amplified from RNA using iRepertoire nested multiplex PCR. Each CDR3 protein gets one entry after TCRdb re-called the multiplex PCR reads with MiXCR. The sample consists of approximately 190,000 distinct CDR3 sequences, about 31% of them appearing once. Input material: glioma tissue, nonneoplastic brain tissue, or PBMCs (not recorded which). Receptors were obtained from a human donor with low-grade glioma or glioblastoma, undergoing nonglioma brain surgery, or in good health (not recorded which).

This clonotype showed up many times. The V gene is TRBV20-1, the J gene TRBJ1-2; TRBD1 might be the D (5 bases). Germline CDR1 and CDR2: DFQATT and SNEGSKA (reference sequence). This CDR3 is built from 12 residues. Between the trimmed V and J ends, which lost 5 bases and 5 bases, there was a span of 12 bases. The DNA for the CDR3 is TGCAGTGCTTTTACGGGGGGGTATGGCTACACCTTC. Its translation is CSAFTGGYGYTF.

This clonotype was seen at least ten times. J is TRBJ1-1 and V is TRBV20-1; 8 bases fit TRBD1. This CDR3 comprises 12 residues. V lost 5 bases, J lost 7 bases, and 6 bases stayed unmatched. Germline CDR1 reads DFQATT; CDR2 reads SNEGSKA (reference sequence). This CDR3 reads CSAGQGAIEAFF. CDR3 coding DNA: TGCAGTGCTGGACAGGGAGCTATTGAAGCTTTCTTT.

About this clonotype itself: This may arise from a read error, as a much more abundant clone is one base away. The chain links TRBV6-1 to TRBJ2-6; D gene ambiguous. Germline CDR1 MNHNS, CDR2 SASEGT. CDR3 length: 17 residues. The CDR3 reads CASTTSRTPSEANVLTF. The CDR3 nucleotides are TGTGCCAGCACCACATCCAGGACGCCTTCTGAGGCCAACGTCCTGACTTTC.

The chain uses TRBV3-1 and TRBJ2-7; a possible D gene is TRBD2 (5 bases). This CDR3 spans 14 amino acids. Between the trimmed V and J ends, which lost 1 base and 10 bases, there was a span of 17 bases. CDR1 is LGHDT, CDR2 YNNKEL, per germline (reference sequence). The CDR3 protein is CASSQGSGKEAQYF. Written as DNA, the CDR3 is TGTGCCAGCAGCCAAGGGTCCGGGAAGGAGGCCCAGTACTTC.

The V gene is TRBV5-1, the J gene TRBJ1-1; D is unresolved. Germline-derived CDR1 and CDR2 are SGHRS and YFSETQ. Trimming left V 5 bases short and J 4 bases short, with 6 bases between. This CDR3 is 11 amino acids long. The CDR3 is CASRLFTEAFF. CDR3 sequence (DNA): TGCGCCAGCAGATTATTCACTGAAGCTTTCTTT.

To note about this clonotype: This may stem from a read error, because a much larger clone lies one nucleotide away. This chain connects TRBV19 to TRBJ2-1; D gene uncertain. The CDR3 is 14 residues long. Germline V CDR1 and CDR2: LNHDA, SQIVND (reference sequence). Trimming cost V 1 base and J 4 bases, with 8 bases left between them. For the CDR3, the DNA is TGTGCCAGTAGTATAGCTAGTCCTTACAATGAGCAGTTCTTC. Its translation: CASSIASPYNEQFF.

This clonotype was found a few times. This rearrangement joins TRBV9 to TRBJ2-1, with D possibly being TRBD2 (6 bases). The CDR3 contains 15 residues. Germline V gene sequence: CDR1 SGDLS, CDR2 YYNGEE. Trimming stripped 2 bases from V and 5 bases from J, with 14 bases between. CDR3: CASSVRDFYDNEQFF. The CDR3 DNA follows: TGTGCCAGCAGCGTGCGGGACTTTTATGACAATGAGCAGTTCTTC.

This clonotype has just a few counts. V gene TRBV19 combines with J gene TRBJ2-1; TRBD2 matches 14 bases. Germline values: CDR1 LNHDA, CDR2 SQIVND (reference sequence). The V segment lost 5 bases and the J segment 4 bases; nucleotides outside the gene matches: 7. The CDR3 consists of 17 residues. CDR3 in DNA: TGTGCCAGTAGTCTCGGACTAGCGGGAGGCCTATACAATGAGCAGTTCTTC. Amino acid sequence: CASSLGLAGGLYNEQFF.

This clonotype was found many times. This chain connects TRBV6-1 to TRBJ2-3; D is ambiguous. CDR1 is MNHNS and CDR2 is SASEGT in the germline V gene. V lost 5 bases, J lost 4 bases, and 13 bases lay in between. The CDR3 runs 14 residues. CDR3 sequence: CASSPWTSSDTQYF. Here the CDR3 DNA reads TGTGCCAGCAGTCCCTGGACGTCCTCAGATACGCAGTATTTT.

This clonotype showed up many times. J is TRBJ2-7 and V is TRBV27, with D maybe TRBD2 (6 bases). Germline CDR1 and CDR2: MNHEY and SMNVEV (reference sequence). V was clipped by 2 bases and J by 2 bases, with 13 bases between them. CDR3 size: 15 residues. Here the CDR3 reads CASSLTRGLPYEQYF. CDR3 sequence (DNA): TGTGCCAGCAGTTTAACTCGGGGACTCCCCTACGAGCAGTACTTC.

This clonotype was counted ten times or more. The chain carries TRBV27 and TRBJ2-2, with 10 bases that match TRBD2. The ends lost 6 bases at V and 7 bases at J; junction bases unmatched: 14. The CDR3 length is 17 residues. The germline V gene encodes CDR1 MNHEY and CDR2 SMNVEV (reference sequence). The CDR3 DNA is TGTGCCAGCAGCGAAAATGGAGCGGGAGGGCCTGGCGGGGAGCTGTTTTTT. This sequence encodes CASSENGAGGPGGELFF.

This clonotype has at least ten counts. This sequence joins TRBV20-1 and TRBJ2-3; D possibly corresponds to TRBD2 (5 bases). The length of the CDR3 is 11 residues. The V gene's germline CDR1 is DFQATT and CDR2 SNEGSKA (reference sequence). V was pared by 5 bases and J by 6 bases, with 9 bases between. The CDR3 DNA reads as TGCAGTGCTCTCCGCGGGGATACGCAGTATTTT. Amino acids: CSALRGDTQYF.

The V gene is TRBV3-1, the J gene TRBJ2-5; D unclear. V was shortened by 4 bases and J by 1 base, with 7 bases between the two germline ends. The CDR3 extends over 13 amino acids. CDR1 is LGHDT and CDR2 is YNNKEL in the germline V gene (reference sequence). The CDR3 bases are TGTGCCAGCAGCCTACAGCCCCAAGAGACCCAGTACTTC. It yields the protein CASSLQPQETQYF.

This chain uses TRBV7-2 with TRBJ2-5, with a weak D call TRBD2 (5 bases). Germline V lookup: CDR1 SGHTA, CDR2 FQGNSA. The V gene lost 6 bases and the J gene lost 2 bases, with 16 bases spanning the gap. This CDR3 spans 15 amino acids. The CDR3 here is CASRFQRNPQETQYF. CDR3 coding DNA: TGTGCCAGCAGATTCCAGCGGAACCCACAAGAGACCCAGTACTTC.